The 30 T cell receptor beta chains reported below all come from one sample, sequenced in a study of cytomegalovirus exposure and HLA in healthy donors. The method was immunoSEQ multiplex PCR; TCRdb's version includes in-frame clones alone and lacks a portion of them. The sample lists 300,000 to 400,000 clones, approximately 90% occurring once. The specimen sequenced was PBMCs. The receptors shown here come from a woman younger than 30 in good health and CMV-seronegative.

This sequence joins TRBV7-9 and TRBJ2-2, with 11 nucleotides matching TRBD2. Trimming at V came to 5 bases and at J to 5 bases, leaving 7 bases not matched to a gene. In germline, CDR1 is SEHNR, CDR2 FQNEAQ (reference sequence). This CDR3 contains 16 residues. The CDR3 DNA sequence: TGTGCCAGCAGCGCCCTAGCGGGGGGTTTGACCGGGGAGCTGTTTTTT. This encodes CASSALAGGLTGELFF.

The CDR3 loop is CASRWDRELNTEAFF. For the CDR3, the DNA is TGTGCCAGCAGATGGGACAGGGAATTGAACACTGAAGCTTTCTTT. The rearrangement joins TRBV27 to TRBJ1-1; 9 nucleotides match TRBD1. The germline V gene encodes CDR1 MNHEY and CDR2 SMNVEV (reference sequence). This CDR3 spans 15 amino acids. The junction had 5 bases not matched to a gene; V was cut back by 6 bases and J by 0 bases.

This chain connects TRBV7-2 to TRBJ2-7; TRBD1 matches 9 bases. Germline CDR1 reads SGHTA; CDR2 reads FQGNSA. Trimming took 4 bases from V and 0 from J; bases not matched to a gene: 1. The length of the CDR3 is 14 residues. CDR3 coding DNA: TGTGCCAGCAGCTCGGACAGGGGCTCCTACGAGCAGTACTTC. Translation gives CASSSDRGSYEQYF.

The chain joins TRBV15 to TRBJ1-2, with TRBD1 identical over 8 bases. Losses at the gene ends were 5 bases for V and 1 base for J; bases not matched to a gene: 3. Germline CDR1 LNHNV, CDR2 YYDKDF (reference sequence). This CDR3 contains 14 residues. The CDR3 DNA reads as TGTGCCACCAGCGGAACAGGGGGTAACTATGGCTACACCTTC. Translated: CATSGTGGNYGYTF.

This clone was detected once. The chain uses TRBV6-6 and TRBJ2-7; the D gene is possibly TRBD2 (5 bases). CDR1 and CDR2 from the germline V gene are MNHNY and SVGAGI (reference sequence). The CDR3 totals 14 residues. V was trimmed by 7 bases and J by 1 base, leaving 14 bases between them. CDR3 residues: CASISGAYSYEQYF. In DNA, the CDR3 is TGTGCCAGCATAAGCGGAGCCTATTCCTACGAGCAGTACTTC.

This clone was detected once. The chain uses TRBV19 and TRBJ1-5, with TRBD1 matching over 7 bases. The CDR3 has 16 amino acids. Trimming cost V 2 bases and J 7 bases; bases outside gene matches: 11. From germline, CDR1 is LNHDA and CDR2 SQIVND (reference sequence). This CDR3 reads CASSIRSQGVGQPQHF. CDR3 coding DNA: TGTGCCAGTAGTATAAGGAGTCAGGGGGTAGGACAGCCCCAGCATTTT.

The chain has TRBV5-6 and TRBJ1-1; weak D call: TRBD1 (6 bases). This CDR3 has 18 amino acids. CDR1 is SGHDT, CDR2 YYEEEE, per germline. V lost 0 bases and J lost 0, with 18 bases in between. The CDR3 nucleotides are TGTGCCAGCAGCTTGGCCAGAGGACAGCGAAATATGAACACTGAAGCTTTCTTT. Translation gives CASSLARGQRNMNTEAFF.

The J gene is TRBJ2-1, the V gene TRBV6-1, with 8 positions matching TRBD1. V was pared by 6 bases and J by 5 bases, with 9 bases of the junction left unmatched. The CDR3 runs to 15 residues. From germline, CDR1 is MNHNS and CDR2 SASEGT. The CDR3 DNA follows: TGTGCCAGCAGGGAACCGGGACAGGCTCACAATGAGCAGTTCTTC. Its protein is CASREPGQAHNEQFF.

Here the CDR3 reads CAWSGGFQETQYF. The CDR3 DNA is TGTGCCTGGAGTGGAGGATTCCAAGAGACCCAGTACTTC. The gene calls are TRBV30 and TRBJ2-5; unclear D gene. V lost 1 base and J 1 base, leaving 7 bases between the germline ends. Germline CDR1 reads GTSNPN; CDR2 reads SVGIG (reference sequence). This CDR3 spans 13 amino acids. Full variable domain (outside the CDR3, taken from reference TRBV30 and TRBJ2-5): SQTIHQWPATLVQPVGSPLSLECTVEGTSNPNLYWYRQAAGRGLQLLFYSVGIGQISSEVPQNLSASRPQDRQFILSSKKLLLSDSGFYLCAWSGGFQETQYFGPGTRLLVL.

V and J are TRBV5-5 and TRBJ1-1; D perhaps matches TRBD1 (5 bases). Trimming removed 0 bases from V and 7 bases from J, with 16 bases in between. The germline gives CDR1 SGHKS, CDR2 YYEKEE (reference sequence). The CDR3 consists of 15 residues. CDR3 nucleotide sequence: TGTGCCAGCAGCTTGGGGTACAGGAATCTCATTGAAGCTTTCTTT. Translating it yields CASSLGYRNLIEAFF.

This clone was found once. The chain employs TRBV5-1 and TRBJ2-3; TRBD1 aligns across 8 bases. V shed 4 bases, J shed 4 bases, and the junction held 8 bases outside the gene matches. This CDR3 is 15 amino acids long. Germline lookup yields CDR1 SGHRS and CDR2 YFSETQ. CDR3 DNA: TGCGCCAGCAGCATCACAGGGGGAGCAGCAGATACGCAGTATTTT. This encodes CASSITGGAADTQYF. The variable domain in full, completed from reference TRBV5-1 and TRBJ2-3, reads KAGVTQTPRYLIKTRGQQVTLSCSPISGHRSVSWYQQTPGQGLQFLFEYFSETQRNKGNFPGRFSGRQFSNSRSEMNVSTLELGDSALYLCASSITGGAADTQYFGPGTRLTVL.

The chain uses TRBV5-1 and TRBJ2-7; D perhaps matches TRBD1 (6 bases). The CDR3 sequence is 15 residues long. In germline, CDR1 is SGHRS, CDR2 YFSETQ. Trimming took off 0 bases at V and 4 bases at J, with 14 bases between the two ends. CDR3 DNA: TGCGCCAGCAGCTTGGAACAGGGCCGTGGATACGAGCAGTACTTC. Translated, it gives CASSLEQGRGYEQYF.

Comment on this clone: The identical CDR3 is also encoded by other nucleotide sequences in the sample. The CDR3 spells CASSPQGAYEQYF. CDR3 DNA sequence: TGTGCCAGCTCACCTCAGGGGGCTTACGAGCAGTACTTC. This sequence joins TRBV18 and TRBJ2-7, with 8 bases lining up with TRBD1. Germline CDR1 is KGHSH and CDR2 is LQKENI. J was trimmed by 4 bases and V by 3 bases; bases with no gene match: 2. The CDR3 has 13 residues.

The chain joins TRBV2 to TRBJ1-5, with D possibly TRBD1 on 6 matching bases. Germline V gene sequence: CDR1 SNHLY, CDR2 FYNNEI. The CDR3 length is 15 residues. Trimming shortened V by 8 bases and J by 0 bases, and 14 bases separated the two germline ends. The CDR3 loop reads CASLEDSNSNQPQHF. In nucleotides, the CDR3 is TGTGCCAGCCTTGAGGACAGTAATAGCAATCAGCCCCAGCATTTT.

The chain links TRBV2 to TRBJ1-2; D is undetermined. The CDR3 contains 13 residues. Germline V gene sequence: CDR1 SNHLY, CDR2 FYNNEI. CDR3 DNA: TGTGCTTCCCTAGGAACGGAGAACTATGGCTACACCTTC. It translates to CASLGTENYGYTF. Full variable domain (missing parts from reference TRBV2 and TRBJ1-2): EPEVTQTPSHQVTQMGQEVILRCVPISNHLYFYWYRQILGQKVEFLVSFYNNEISEKSEIFDDQFSVERPDGSNFTLKIRSTKLEDSAMYFCASLGTENYGYTFGSGTRLTVV.

The J gene is TRBJ2-1, the V gene TRBV4-1; 10 bases match TRBD2. Germline V gives CDR1 MGHRA, CDR2 YSYEKL. With 1 base clipped from V and 4 bases from J, the junction kept 7 bases outside the gene matches. There are 17 residues in the CDR3. The CDR3 nucleotides read TGCGCCAGCAGCCAAGGGGGAGCGGGAGGGGATTACAATGAGCAGTTCTTC. Translation: CASSQGGAGGDYNEQFF.

This rearrangement joins TRBV7-9 to TRBJ1-4, with D unclear. V dropped 1 base and J dropped 5 bases, with 14 bases sitting between them. The CDR3 sequence is 16 residues long. Looked up from germline, CDR1 is SEHNR and CDR2 is FQNEAQ (reference sequence). Here the CDR3 DNA reads TGTGCCAGCAGCTTAGTTCGGGTGGGAGAGAATGAAAAACTGTTTTTT. The encoded protein is CASSLVRVGENEKLFF. Based on the CDR3 plus reference TRBV7-9 and TRBJ1-4, the full variable domain is DTGVSQNPRHKITKRGQNVTFRCDPISEHNRLYWYRQTLGQGPEFLTYFQNEAQLEKSRLLSDRFSAERPKGSFSTLEIQRTEQGDSAMYLCASSLVRVGENEKLFFGSGTQLSVL.

CDR3 in DNA: TGTGCCAGCTCACCAGGACTAGCATACCCGTCTACCCCCACAGATACGCAGTATTTT. Its protein product is CASSPGLAYPSTPTDTQYF. This chain connects TRBV18 to TRBJ2-3; 8 nucleotides match TRBD2. V lost 2 bases, J lost 2 bases, and 15 bases stayed unmatched. Germline assignment: CDR1 KGHSH and CDR2 LQKENI. CDR3 size: 19 residues.

The V and J genes are TRBV6-1 and TRBJ2-7, with no clear D. The V gene lost 4 bases and the J gene lost 0 bases, with 10 bases spanning the gap. Germline V gene lookup returns CDR1 MNHNS and CDR2 SASEGT. This CDR3 contains 14 residues. The chain's CDR3 is CASSGGGLSYEQYF. CDR3 bases: TGTGCCAGCAGTGGAGGTGGTCTCTCCTACGAGCAGTACTTC.

J is TRBJ1-4 and V is TRBV28, with TRBD1 matching 9 bases. The germline V gene has CDR1 MDHEN and CDR2 SYDVKM. The CDR3 sequence is 15 residues long. Germline trimming cut 8 bases from V and 8 bases from J; bases unmatched to any gene: 12. The CDR3 protein is CASQPSGTGREKLFF. CDR3 coding DNA: TGTGCCAGCCAACCGTCCGGGACAGGGAGGGAAAAACTGTTTTTT. Full variable domain (missing parts from reference TRBV28 and TRBJ1-4): DVKVTQSSRYLVKRTGEKVFLECVQDMDHENMFWYRQDPGLGLRLIYFSYDVKMKEKGDIPEGYSVSREKKERFSLILESASTNQTSMYLCASQPSGTGREKLFFGSGTQLSVL.

The chain carries TRBV6-4 and TRBJ1-1; 7 nucleotides match TRBD1. J lost 5 bases, V lost 4 bases, and 10 bases had no gene match. Germline V gives CDR1 MRHNA, CDR2 SNTAGT. The CDR3 contains 15 residues. The CDR3 nucleotides read TGTGCCAGCAGTGCGCAGGGGGTAGGAGGAACTGAAGCTTTCTTT. Protein sequence: CASSAQGVGGTEAFF.

In this sample, this clone turned up a few times. The chain employs TRBV28 and TRBJ2-1; D gene ambiguous. Deletions cut 5 bases from V and 4 bases from J, with 12 bases between. From germline, CDR1 is MDHEN and CDR2 SYDVKM. CDR3 length equals 14 residues. CDR3 residues: CASSPSWRYNEQFF. Written as DNA, the CDR3 is TGTGCCAGCAGTCCCTCGTGGCGGTACAATGAGCAGTTCTTC.

Here the CDR3 reads CASIDGALSTEAFF. The CDR3 nucleotides are TGCGCCAGTATTGATGGGGCCCTCAGCACTGAAGCTTTCTTT. This chain links TRBV5-1 with TRBJ1-1; perhaps TRBD1 as D (5 bases). The CDR3 sequence is 14 residues long. Between the trimmed V and J ends, which lost 8 bases and 4 bases, there was a span of 18 bases. Per the germline V gene, CDR1 is SGHRS and CDR2 is YFSETQ.

The CDR3 protein is CASSVSSGRTETQYF. The DNA of the CDR3 is TGTGCCAGCAGTGTCTCTAGCGGGAGGACGGAGACCCAGTACTTC. The chain uses TRBV2 and TRBJ2-5; 11 nucleotides agree with TRBD2. J was trimmed by 5 bases and V by 4 bases; bases with no gene match: 6. The CDR3 has 15 amino acids. Germline loops: CDR1 SNHLY, CDR2 FYNNEI.

V gene TRBV30 combines with J gene TRBJ1-1; D call uncertain. Trimming left V 3 bases short and J 4 bases short, with 9 bases between. The CDR3 covers 12 residues. Germline-derived CDR1 and CDR2 are GTSNPN and SVGIG (reference sequence). CDR3 DNA: TGTGCCTGGAGCCCCCGACTCACTGAAGCTTTCTTT. Translation gives CAWSPRLTEAFF.

At least ten counts were recorded for this clone. V usage is TRBV28 and J usage is TRBJ2-2; maybe TRBD1 (5 bases). Germline assignment: CDR1 MDHEN and CDR2 SYDVKM. Trimming shortened V by 3 bases and J by 1 base, and 12 bases separated the two germline ends. The CDR3 is 16 amino acids. The CDR3 nucleotides are TGTGCCAGCAGTTTCATAGGCAGGGAGAACACCGGGGAGCTGTTTTTT. Its protein product is CASSFIGRENTGELFF. The full variable domain, in which reference TRBV28 and TRBJ2-2 provide the parts outside the CDR3, is DVKVTQSSRYLVKRTGEKVFLECVQDMDHENMFWYRQDPGLGLRLIYFSYDVKMKEKGDIPEGYSVSREKKERFSLILESASTNQTSMYLCASSFIGRENTGELFFGEGSRLTVL.

V is TRBV2 and J is TRBJ1-4, with D perhaps TRBD1 (5 bases). The V end was cut by 10 bases, the J end by 8 bases, with 14 bases between. This CDR3 comprises 12 residues. Per the germline V gene, CDR1 is SNHLY and CDR2 is FYNNEI. The CDR3 is CATRGGDEKLFF. The CDR3 nucleotides read TGTGCCACGCGGGGGGGGGACGAAAAACTGTTTTTT.

The genes are TRBV28 and TRBJ2-3; 9 bases are a match to TRBD2. CDR3 length equals 14 residues. J gave up 6 bases and V 6 bases, and 7 bases lay outside the gene matches. In germline, CDR1 is MDHEN, CDR2 SYDVKM. CDR3 nucleotides: TGTGCCAGCAGGATTAGCGGGGGTGCGGATACGCAGTATTTT. Translating it yields CASRISGGADTQYF.

The genes are TRBV4-1 and TRBJ2-2; D is uncertain. V gave up 0 bases and J gave up 0 bases, with 17 bases separating them. Germline CDR1 reads MGHRA; CDR2 reads YSYEKL. CDR3 size: 19 residues. The CDR3 sequence: CASSQDPVQVETNTGELFF. The CDR3 coding sequence is TGCGCCAGCAGCCAAGATCCGGTCCAGGTAGAGACGAACACCGGGGAGCTGTTTTTT.

The chain couples TRBV5-5 to TRBJ2-5; possible D gene TRBD2, 6 bases. Trimming took 3 bases from V and 4 from J, leaving 19 bases between them. This CDR3 comprises 16 residues. The germline gives CDR1 SGHKS, CDR2 YYEKEE (reference sequence). The CDR3 sequence is CASSSSVGSGRETQYF. In DNA form, the CDR3 reads TGTGCCAGCAGCTCTTCGGTAGGTAGCGGAAGAGAGACCCAGTACTTC.